These 21 T cell receptor beta chains originate from one sample sequenced in a study of response to subunit inactivated influenza vaccine (dated by TCRdb to between 2018 and 2020). Library creation used RT-PCR. TCRdb names Illumina HiSeq 2500 as the instrument used. TCRdb redid the processing of the public reads, applying fastp at Q25 and MiXCR, and retained in-frame beta chains. Records with the same CDR3 protein are collapsed into one entry carrying the most frequent genes and DNA. The sample table records under 200,000 distinct CDR3 sequences; approximately 12% of these occur just once. The ten largest make up approximately 32% of the sample. The same specimen was also included in a second study, on T cells expressing NK-cell markers. The second study, in turn, reports: The TCR beta cDNA libraries were made using 5'RACE template switching, a step that added both a universal primer site and unique molecular identifiers.

The sample consisted of CD8+ T cells sorted from PBMCs, taken approximately 12 days after vaccination. These receptors came from a man in his forties or fifties who received an inactivated influenza vaccine. Donor details come from another sample of the same person, matched by shared clones.

This clonotype turned up a few times. This chain joins TRBV4-3 and TRBJ2-1; D call uncertain. Germline values: CDR1 LGHNA, CDR2 YSLEER. CDR3 size: 16 residues. With 0 bases removed from V and 3 bases from J, the gap between germline ends came to 12 bases. CDR3 DNA sequence: TGCGCCAGCAGCCAAGATAGGGCTAGACTCTACAATGAGCAGTTCTTC. Protein product: CASSQDRARLYNEQFF.

J is TRBJ2-3 and V is TRBV9; TRBD2 is a possible D gene (6 bases). Trimming took 1 base from V and 5 from J, leaving 20 bases between them. The CDR3 is 17 amino acids. Germline CDR1 reads SGDLS; CDR2 reads YYNGEE. The chain's CDR3 is CASSVPYDSSDQDTQYF. Written as DNA, the CDR3 is TGTGCCAGCAGCGTACCATATGACTCTAGCGATCAAGATACGCAGTATTTT. Based on the CDR3 plus reference TRBV9 and TRBJ2-3, the full variable domain is DSGVTQTPKHLITATGQRVTLRCSPRSGDLSVYWYQQSLDQGLQFLIQYYNGEERAKGNILERFSAQQFPDLHSELNLSSLELGDSALYFCASSVPYDSSDQDTQYFGPGTRLTVL.

V and J are TRBV18 and TRBJ1-1, with a possible D match to TRBD1 (5 bases). The CDR3 sequence is 14 residues long. Trimming left V 0 bases short and J 8 bases short, with 13 bases between. CDR1 and CDR2 from the germline V gene are KGHSH and LQKENI. The CDR3 sequence is CASSPPGRRLEAFF. The CDR3 DNA reads TGTGCCAGCTCACCACCGGGACGGCGGCTAGAAGCTTTCTTT.

At least ten counts were recorded for this clonotype. The gene calls are TRBV29-1 and TRBJ2-1, with 7 nucleotides matching TRBD1. Germline CDR1 is SQVTM and CDR2 is ANQGSEA. The CDR3 totals 14 residues. V lost 7 bases, J lost 0 bases, and 6 bases stayed unmatched. The CDR3 reads CSAEQGSSYNEQFF. As DNA, the CDR3 is TGCAGCGCCGAACAGGGGAGCTCCTACAATGAGCAGTTCTTC.

This chain links TRBV10-3 with TRBJ2-3; the match to TRBD1 covers 12 bases. Germline V lookup: CDR1 ENHRY, CDR2 SYGVKD. The CDR3 has 15 amino acids. The junction had 9 bases not matched to a gene; V was cut back by 10 bases and J by 4 bases. The CDR3 loop is CASERDRGLSDTQYF. CDR3 DNA sequence: TGTGCCAGCGAACGGGACAGGGGGCTCTCAGATACGCAGTATTTT.

This sequence joins TRBV6-1 and TRBJ2-1; TRBD2 matches 10 bases. The CDR3 length is 17 residues. V shed 6 bases and J 1 base; nucleotides not matched to a gene: 9. CDR1 is MNHNS, CDR2 SASEGT, per germline. The CDR3 DNA reads as TGTGCCAGCAGATCGACTAGCGGGTACCATTCCTACAATGAGCAGTTCTTC. It translates to CASRSTSGYHSYNEQFF.

The chain uses TRBV3-1 and TRBJ2-1, with 9 bases fitting TRBD1. The CDR3 loop spans 15 amino acids. The germline V gene encodes CDR1 LGHDT and CDR2 YNNKEL (reference sequence). V shed 4 bases and J 5 bases; nucleotides not matched to a gene: 6. CDR3 sequence (DNA): TGTGCCAGCAGCCCCCGGGACAGGGTTCACAATGAGCAGTTCTTC. Its protein is CASSPRDRVHNEQFF.

The J gene is TRBJ2-1, the V gene TRBV24-1; no reliable D call. Germline values: CDR1 KGHDR, CDR2 SFDVKD. The CDR3 runs 17 residues. The V gene lost 2 bases and the J gene lost 3 bases, with 16 bases spanning the gap. CDR3 sequence reads: CATSDSTSRVGYNEQFF. CDR3 nucleotides: TGTGCCACCAGTGATTCGACCTCCCGGGTTGGCTACAATGAGCAGTTCTTC.

The chain couples TRBV9 to TRBJ2-5, with D perhaps TRBD1 or TRBD2 (5 bases each). Germline lookup yields CDR1 SGDLS and CDR2 YYNGEE. The CDR3 totals 15 residues. Trimming removed 2 bases from V and 2 bases from J, with 13 bases in between. The CDR3 DNA follows: TGTGCCAGCAGCGTCGGGACCTCAGGGCAAGAGACCCAGTACTTC. It codes for CASSVGTSGQETQYF.

This clonotype was observed a few times. The gene calls are TRBV7-6 and TRBJ2-7; maybe TRBD2 (6 bases). The V gene lost 2 bases and the J gene lost 4 bases, with 15 bases spanning the gap. Germline CDR1 SGHVS, CDR2 FNYEAQ. CDR3 size: 15 residues. The CDR3 sequence is CASSLSDGSHYEQYF. The CDR3 bases are TGTGCCAGCAGCTTATCGGACGGGAGCCATTACGAGCAGTACTTC.

The rearrangement links TRBV6-5 to TRBJ2-1; unclear D gene. Germline V gene sequence: CDR1 MNHEY, CDR2 SVGAGI. With 2 bases removed from V and 0 bases from J, the gap between germline ends came to 5 bases. The length of the CDR3 is 14 residues. Here the CDR3 DNA reads TGTGCCAGCAGTTACAGTATCTCCTACAATGAGCAGTTCTTC. As protein: CASSYSISYNEQFF.

In its sample, this clonotype was seen a few times. The V gene is TRBV5-1, the J gene TRBJ1-3; D is possibly TRBD1 (6 bases). Trimming removed 4 bases from V and 4 bases from J, with 12 bases in between. Per the germline V gene, CDR1 is SGHRS and CDR2 is YFSETQ. The CDR3 loop spans 14 amino acids. CDR3 coding DNA: TGCGCCAGCAGCCCTCCAGGGGCCGGAAACACCATATATTTT. This gives the protein CASSPPGAGNTIYF. The variable domain in full, with the rest retrieved from reference TRBV5-1 and TRBJ1-3, is KAGVTQTPRYLIKTRGQQVTLSCSPISGHRSVSWYQQTPGQGLQFLFEYFSETQRNKGNFPGRFSGRQFSNSRSEMNVSTLELGDSALYLCASSPPGAGNTIYFGEGSWLTVV.

This clonotype occurred many times. V usage is TRBV28 and J usage is TRBJ2-7; 12 bases are a match to TRBD2. The V segment lost 2 bases and the J segment 1 base; nucleotides outside the gene matches: 3. The CDR3 contains 16 residues. Germline V gene sequence: CDR1 MDHEN, CDR2 SYDVKM. The CDR3 protein is CASSLTSGRLSYEQYF. The CDR3, as DNA: TGTGCCAGCAGTTTAACTAGCGGGAGGTTGTCCTACGAGCAGTACTTC.

This chain joins TRBV4-2 and TRBJ2-7; tentative D call: TRBD2 (6 bases). Germline CDR1 reads LGHNA; CDR2 reads YNFKEQ. The CDR3 is made up of 16 amino acids. V gave up 0 bases and J gave up 3 bases, with 15 bases separating them. CDR3 DNA: TGTGCCAGCAGCCAAGATCCCCAGGGAGGTTACTACGAGCAGTACTTC. It translates to CASSQDPQGGYYEQYF.

This clonotype was seen a few times. The rearrangement uses TRBV12-3 or TRBV12-4 and TRBJ1-1; weak D call: TRBD1 (6 bases). V lost 6 bases to trimming and J lost 4 bases, with 12 bases between them. This CDR3 is built from 13 residues. The CDR3 nucleotides read TGTGCCAGCAGCTACAGGGATGGCACTGAAGCTTTCTTT. Its protein product is CASSYRDGTEAFF.

The chain carries TRBV7-6 and TRBJ2-2, with D perhaps matching TRBD1 (6 bases). The CDR3 spans 14 residues. CDR1 is SGHVS, CDR2 FNYEAQ, per germline. Trimming shortened V by 5 bases and J by 4 bases, and 11 bases separated the two germline ends. The CDR3, as DNA: TGTGCCAGCAGCCCCAGGGACACCACCGGGGAGCTGTTTTTT. This gives the protein CASSPRDTTGELFF.

This clonotype has a count of ten or more. This chain joins TRBV12-3 or TRBV12-4 and TRBJ2-5; the D call may be TRBD1 or TRBD2 (5 bases each). V was clipped by 6 bases and J by 4 bases, with 9 bases between them. The CDR3 consists of 12 residues. The CDR3 loop reads CASRGTVETQYF. CDR3 nucleotide sequence: TGTGCCAGCAGGGGGACCGTAGAGACCCAGTACTTC.

This clonotype was detected only a few times. The chain links TRBV2 to TRBJ1-6; 9 bases match TRBD1. The V and J ends lost 8 bases and 0 bases, in that order; junction bases with no gene match: 5. The germline gives CDR1 SNHLY, CDR2 FYNNEI. This CDR3 contains 16 residues. CDR3 sequence reads: CASRGQGSSYNSPLHF. CDR3 in DNA: TGTGCCAGCCGTGGACAGGGGAGCTCCTATAATTCACCCCTCCACTTT.

V usage is TRBV5-1 and J usage is TRBJ1-2; D not resolved. Germline V gene sequence: CDR1 SGHRS, CDR2 YFSETQ. CDR3 size: 13 residues. V dropped 4 bases and J dropped 2 bases, with 9 bases sitting between them. The CDR3 loop reads CASSPTLNYGYTF. The CDR3 DNA follows: TGCGCCAGCAGCCCCACGCTAAACTATGGCTACACCTTC.

The genes are TRBV10-3 and TRBJ2-1, with D possibly being TRBD1 (8 bases). V was clipped by 4 bases and J by 3 bases, with 37 bases between them. Germline V gene data show CDR1 as ENHRY and CDR2 as SYGVKD. The CDR3 has 23 amino acids. CDR3 coding DNA: TGTGCCATCAGTGGGACTTCTATTACCGGGACAGGCCCGATAGCGGGCTTCTACAATGAGCAGTTCTTC. Translated, it gives CAISGTSITGTGPIAGFYNEQFF.

This clonotype was recorded many times. The chain has TRBV20-1 and TRBJ1-3; tentatively, D is TRBD1 (6 bases). The CDR3 is 13 amino acids. V was pared by 3 bases and J by 6 bases, with 12 bases between. The germline V gene has CDR1 DFQATT and CDR2 SNEGSKA (reference sequence). The CDR3 region is CSASGGGQNTIYF. The CDR3, as DNA: TGCAGTGCTAGTGGGGGGGGCCAAAACACCATATATTTT.